This TCR beta chain was observed in a study of cytomegalovirus exposure and HLA in healthy donors (dated by TCRdb to 2016 to 2017). Concerning the study at large: In an earlier analysis of 587 of the donors, 250 to 300 Gb of sequence data and some 100 million unique TCR beta sequences from 180 million or so T cells were reported. Among about 410 genotyped donors of the cohort, an average of approximately 240,000 unique TCR beta nucleotide sequences was sequenced per donor, of which about 18% were non-productive. A later genetic analysis took genome-wide SNP genotypes for 398 of the 666 donors and used that subset as a discovery cohort. High-throughput TCR immunosequencing, statistical association of individual TCRs with disease status, and machine learning were combined to predict cytomegalovirus infection status. Both class I and class II loci were covered by HLA typing, at four-digit resolution. An earlier analysis of several hundred of the donors applied high-throughput TCR beta sequencing to assess whether each TCR beta V gene segment acted as functional or pseudogenic. The T cell repertoires of around 670 subjects were profiled by immunosequencing and related to cytomegalovirus serostatus. All discovery cohort repertoires had been generated on a single sequencing platform. Rather than using new phenotypic data, the later analysis identified candidate immune exposures from TCR beta sequences and from how often those sequences occurred across donors. About five DR-DQ haplotypes were handled as single units for association and clustering because linkage in the cohort was strong. Besides the first cohort of around 670 subjects, a separate validation cohort made up of roughly 120 different subjects was used. An early release that covered approximately 600 HLA-typed donors contained approximately 300 gigabases of sequencing data and tens of millions of unique TCR sequences. A later analysis re-examined previously published TCR beta repertoires from roughly 720 donors and added high-resolution HLA genotyping to investigate patterns of TCR occurrence. Of the 300 to 500 genotyped donors, 65% to 90% were placed in the genetic ancestry cluster associated with self-reported Caucasian donors. Typing coverage varied by locus: about 620-640 donors for A, B, C, DRB1 and DQB1; under 550 for DQA1; more than 600 for DPA1; roughly 470 for DPB1. Donor age, sex, ethnicity and CMV serostatus were compiled alongside the repertoire data. The study aimed to test whether cataloging public T cell receptors could reveal signatures of past pathogen exposure.

This clone was observed a single time. The antigen it binds to is not known. No base quality information exists; no much larger clone differs at one position. The cohort comprised several hundred healthy bone marrow donors. At the time of sampling, every cohort member was nominally healthy, though immune exposures that went unrecorded were likely present. The donor tested CMV seropositive and was one of the 289 seropositive cohort members. Every donor gave a peripheral blood sample, and the peripheral blood mononuclear cells from that sample were used for TCR beta sequencing. Genomic DNA extraction from the blood cell samples was performed with the Qiagen DNeasy Blood Extraction Kit. Trimming accounts for 6 bases at V and 3 bases at J, while the number of junction bases matched to no gene is 3. For CDR1 and CDR2, the germline V gene lists MDHEN and SYDVKM. Including the terminal cysteine and phenylalanine, the CDR3 comprises 14 residues. Only the CDR3 portion is preserved as DNA: 42 bases, with reading frame beginning at the first base.

What the study reported, not specific to this receptor: Most CMV-associated TCR beta chains appeared to be HLA-restricted in a later analysis, and the HLA associations seemed to be driven largely by CMV exposure. CMV serostatus was the only immune exposure information available for the cohort. According to a later analysis, parvovirus B19, influenza, CMV and Epstein-Barr virus appeared linked to several top co-occurrence clusters. In a later genetic analysis, a missense DCLRE1C variant was associated with V-gene and J-gene trimming of TCR beta chains, and the association was replicated in an independent cohort. The sequencing pipeline was judged likely to have produced a cluster of highly shared sequence variants as a technical artifact. HLA typing was unavailable for some donors at each locus, so association tests used only the typed subset. In an earlier analysis of roughly 500 of the donors, most TCR beta V segments appeared in productive rearrangements about 90% or about 30% of the time, broadly matching IMGT annotations. Some IMGT-functional V segments, including TRBV6-2 and TRBV6-3, could not be told apart with the 87-base-pair reads, so those segments were excluded. The authors suggested that the approach could potentially be extended to other disease states and immunological phenotypes. The study gave a list of 150 to 200 TCR beta chains associated with cytomegalovirus. Assigning TCR associations to individual alleles was difficult when HLA alleles, especially DR and DQ, strongly co-occurred. In a later analysis, HLA-associated TCR beta chains showed more clonal expansion and lower generation probabilities than non-associated chains that were equally common. A few of the identified cytomegalovirus-associated TCR beta chains were confirmed in vitro to be specific for cytomegalovirus antigens. Specific HLA alleles were associated with 15,000 to 20,000 TCR beta sequences at a false discovery rate of 0.05 in a later analysis. Compared with the roughly 670-donor mean, donors in an Asian-associated ancestry cluster had fewer N-insertions in productive TCRs, according to a later genetic analysis. Roughly 17 rarely observed V segments, including chromosome 9 orphons, were excluded from the earlier analysis of several hundred of the donors because counts were too low. In both the original and validation cohorts, the classifier was reported to diagnose cytomegalovirus status with high specificity and sensitivity. Only TCR beta chains were sequenced in this cohort, and the absence of alpha or paired-chain data limited detectable features. Linkage disequilibrium might explain the correlated functional status among segregating V segments, but an unknown experimental factor could not be excluded. A further reported finding was that TCR beta sequences accurately predicted the HLA-A and HLA-B alleles for most subjects in the first cohort. Most TCR sequences were seen in very few donors, while some public TCRs were found in many individuals. Roughly uniform sequencing depth across donors was assumed in presence/absence analyses, although this assumption may not hold. In a later analysis, TCR association rates were found to vary across HLA loci, with the most associated TCRs seen for DRB1 alleles and the fewest for HLA-C alleles.

The library was obtained by the immunoSEQ multiplex PCR assay. For the multiplex PCR, a mixture combining 60 forward primers for TCR Vbeta segments and 13 reverse primers for TCR Jbeta segments was used. A multiplex PCR assay on genomic DNA amplified the CDR3 region of rearranged TCR beta genes. The Illumina HiSeq System was used to sequence the amplified TCR beta libraries as 87-base-pair reads. Concerning the study's data processing: In a later analysis, roughly 80 million unique TCR beta chains were counted across the roughly 610 repertoires, and approximately 9.9 million of these chains were shared by at least two donors. A nearest-neighbor algorithm error-corrected the raw reads and collapsed the reads into unique sequences, merging closely related sequences to remove PCR and sequencing errors. V, D and J gene segments were assigned by aligning CDR3 sequences to IMGT reference sequences. For a sequence to be retained, a match of at least six nucleotides was required to both a V gene segment and a J gene segment. A rearrangement counted as productive if the CDR3 had no stop codons and remained in frame with V and J, and every other rearrangement counted as non-productive. Following IMGT convention, CDR3 was defined as the stretch from the second conserved V-encoded cysteine to the conserved J-encoded phenylalanine. The earlier analysis of about 590 of the donors excluded sequences that lacked an unambiguous match to a single V gene segment. An earlier analysis of 587 of the donors classified V segments as functional when productive rearrangements were above 56.7% and as segregating when the standard deviation between donors was above 5%. A statistical classification framework was built for diagnosing cytomegalovirus status from the catalog of TCR beta chain sequences. V and J gene assignment, in a later analysis, came from comparing TCR nucleotide sequences with IMGT/GENE-DB human TR gene sequences. Using the TCRdist pipeline, a later analysis assigned CDR3 sequences along with most-parsimonious VDJ recombination scenarios. In a later analysis, each TCR beta chain was defined by its CDR3 amino acid sequence together with its V-gene family, and reads lacking a unique V-gene family were excluded. A later analysis removed several hundred highly shared, low-generation-probability nucleotide sequences to deal with suspected cross-contamination and a sequencing artifact. A later analysis calculated a clonal expansion index for each public chain from normalized within-repertoire ranks of inferred template counts. In a later analysis, generation probabilities were computed using a VDJ recombination model fitted to out-of-frame rearrangements, and the results were checked against IGoR. A later analysis scored TCR-TCR, TCR-HLA and TCR-CMV co-occurrence with hypergeometric tests, applying a repertoire-size bias correction to TCR pairs. To estimate false discovery rates, a later analysis permuted the HLA or CMV assignments 20 times. In a later analysis, co-occurring TCRs were grouped with DBSCAN, and TCRdist sequence similarity was added when clustering was performed within HLA-allele-positive subsets. Repertoires with fewer than 30,000 or more than 120,000 public chains, plus five repertoires with anomalous nucleotide sharing, were excluded from co-occurrence clustering. TCRdb obtained this table from immuneACCESS and retained in-frame rearrangements with V and J assigned. These tables miss some clones; where compared with another copy, unresolved V genes account for less than half of the shortfall, and the remainder is unexplained. From that table come the V and J calls and clone size; the DNA was used to work out D and trimming. This sample has roughly 200,000 clones in its table, and more than 60% of those were observed once. Jointly, the top ten make up approximately 2.1% of the sample.

The sequencing sample was made of PBMCs. The rearrangement combines TRBV28 with TRBJ2-3; 10 of the junction bases match TRBD1. The origin of this receptor is a woman aged 30 to 39 in good health and CMV-seropositive. The nucleotide sequence reads as follows: TGTGCCAGCAGGTGGGGACAGGGGACAGATACGCAGTATTTT. This gives the protein CASRWGQGTDTQYF.